The clone carrying this TCR beta chain has a count of ten or more. CDR3 length: 13 amino acids. The V gene end was trimmed by 6 bases and the J gene end by 4 bases; junction bases not matched to a gene: 3. The data were obtained in a study of human T cells and chemical hapten exposure. Original handling: With a range of 23,224 to 690,600, the median per sample was 95,638 TCRs. TCRdb reprocessed the RACE reads with MiXCR, giving one entry per CDR3 protein. These V and J calls originate from TCRdb's pipeline instead of the authors' own analysis. Among tens of thousands of distinct CDR3 sequences, approximately 9.8% were seen once, and the ten largest hold over 3%. As to time point: patch test 1, 2 weeks after DPC sensitization. The sample's treatment: therapeutic diphenylcyclopropenone sensitization with weekly scalp DPC.

The chain is built from TRBV12-3 or TRBV12-4 and TRBJ2-7; TRBD1 agrees at 10 bases. This sequence was found in a middle-aged woman with alopecia areata. Some clones in this sample may be carry-over from other donors' samples. Source: whole blood, taken in connection with sensitization to the hapten diphenylcyclopropenone (DPC). CDR3 coding DNA: TGTGCCAGCAGCCGGACAGGGGGTTACGAGCAGTACTTC. Translation: CASSRTGGYEQYF.